Listed here are 25 T cell receptor beta chains from one sample, sequenced in a study of T cell repertoires in cytomegalovirus infection. TCRdb re-called the reads through MiXCR, storing one row per CDR3 protein. This table holds around 130,000 distinct CDR3 sequences, 8% to 9% found once. Sequencing used PBMCs. The receptors here all came from a human donor in good health (CMV status not recorded). Some clones in this sample may be carry-over from other donors' samples.

This clonotype was recorded many times. This sequence joins TRBV9 and TRBJ1-5; D is unclear. The CDR3 has 14 amino acids. The V end was cut by 0 bases, the J end by 5 bases, with 9 bases between. The germline gives CDR1 SGDLS, CDR2 YYNGEE. The CDR3, as DNA: TGTGCCAGCAGCGTAGCTGGGCGGGATCAGCCCCAGCATTTT. Encoded protein: CASSVAGRDQPQHF.

This clonotype occurred many times. The chain recombines TRBV7-2 with TRBJ2-3; tentative D call: TRBD2 (6 bases). The CDR3 spans 16 residues. Germline V gene lookup returns CDR1 SGHTA and CDR2 FQGNSA. Trimming stripped 7 bases from V and 1 base from J, with 18 bases between. The CDR3 sequence: CASTRSLAQRTDTQYF. The CDR3 DNA reads as TGTGCCAGCACCCGATCACTAGCCCAACGCACAGATACGCAGTATTTT.

Only a few counts were recorded for this clonotype. CDR3: CASSPDRGAEQYF. In nucleotides, the CDR3 is TGTGCCAGCAGCCCAGACAGGGGAGCCGAGCAGTACTTC. This chain connects TRBV11-2 to TRBJ2-7, with 8 nucleotides matching TRBD1. The CDR3 totals 13 residues. V lost 5 bases and J lost 6; bases outside the gene matches: 6. Germline assignment: CDR1 SGHAT and CDR2 FQNNGV. The full variable domain, with the rest looked up from reference TRBV11-2 and TRBJ2-7, is EAGVAQSPRYKIIEKRQSVAFWCNPISGHATLYWYQQILGQGPKLLIQFQNNGVVDDSQLPKDRFSAERLKGVDSTLKIQPAKLEDSAVYLCASSPDRGAEQYFGPGTRLTVT.

Many counts were recorded for this clonotype. This chain joins TRBV10-3 and TRBJ1-5; maybe TRBD1 (5 bases). The CDR3 runs to 13 residues. CDR1 ENHRY and CDR2 SYGVKD come from the germline V gene. Trimming removed 10 bases from V and 5 bases from J, with 15 bases in between. CDR3: CATGGTEDQPQHF. CDR3 DNA: TGTGCCACGGGAGGGACCGAGGATCAGCCCCAGCATTTT.

This clonotype was recorded a few times. CDR3 sequence reads: CANRPGQSTGELFF. CDR3 sequence (DNA): TGCGCCAACAGACCGGGTCAGAGCACCGGGGAGCTGTTTTTT. The chain joins TRBV5-1 to TRBJ2-2; no clear D gene. The ends were cut back, 9 bases at V and 4 bases at J, with 16 bases in the middle. Germline V CDR1 and CDR2: SGHRS, YFSETQ. The CDR3 length is 14 residues.

The rearrangement links TRBV3-1 to TRBJ1-2; D may be TRBD1 (5 bases). Trimming stripped 0 bases from V and 8 bases from J, with 16 bases between. Germline V CDR1 and CDR2: LGHDT, YNNKEL (reference sequence). The CDR3 runs 15 residues. The CDR3 bases are TGTGCCAGCAGCCAAGAGGGTCTGGGGGAGCGGGGCTACACCTTC. Amino acids: CASSQEGLGERGYTF.

The sample holds many counts of this clonotype. CDR3 region: CASSSFVGGSGANVLTF. As DNA, the CDR3 is TGTGCCAGCAGCTCCTTCGTTGGCGGCTCTGGGGCCAACGTCCTGACTTTC. The chain employs TRBV11-2 and TRBJ2-6, with no clear D. V was shortened by 4 bases and J by 0 bases, with 13 bases between the two germline ends. The CDR3 contains 17 residues. Germline values: CDR1 SGHAT, CDR2 FQNNGV.

This clonotype was recorded a few times. The chain is built from TRBV6-2 or TRBV6-3 and TRBJ2-5; TRBD2 might be the D (5 bases). Germline CDR1 is MNHEY and CDR2 is SVGEGT. V was pared by 7 bases and J by 6 bases, with 21 bases between. CDR3 length: 15 residues. The CDR3 is CASTPDSDSVKTQYF. DNA for the CDR3: TGTGCCAGCACCCCAGACTCGGATAGCGTGAAGACCCAGTACTTC.

This chain connects TRBV29-1 to TRBJ2-1; 9 nucleotides agree with TRBD2. CDR1 is SQVTM, CDR2 ANQGSEA, per germline. Trimming removed 2 bases from V and 4 bases from J; junction bases left unmatched: 6. This CDR3 spans 15 amino acids. Written as DNA, the CDR3 is TGCAGCGTTGAATTGCCTAGCGGGGCTTACAATGAGCAGTTCTTC. Protein: CSVELPSGAYNEQFF.

The chain carries TRBV5-1 and TRBJ2-7; D unresolved. The CDR3 is 14 amino acids. The germline gives CDR1 SGHRS, CDR2 YFSETQ. Trimming left V 5 bases short and J 0 bases short, with 12 bases between. For the CDR3, the DNA is TGCGCCAGCAGGCTCAAGGTGAACTCCTACGAGCAGTACTTC. Protein: CASRLKVNSYEQYF.

Ten or more counts support this clonotype. The rearrangement joins TRBV4-2 to TRBJ1-1, with unresolved D. This CDR3 has 14 amino acids. Germline-derived CDR1 and CDR2 are LGHNA and YNFKEQ. V lost 3 bases and J 5 bases, leaving 13 bases between the germline ends. This chain's CDR3 is CASSQVQPGTEAFF. The CDR3 nucleotides are TGTGCCAGCAGCCAGGTGCAGCCTGGGACTGAAGCTTTCTTT.

In its sample, this clonotype was seen many times. This chain links TRBV2 with TRBJ2-5; D gene unclear. V dropped 6 bases and J dropped 5 bases, with 7 bases sitting between them. Germline CDR1 is SNHLY and CDR2 is FYNNEI. CDR3 length: 11 amino acids. The CDR3: CASSQEETQYF. In nucleotides, the CDR3 is TGTGCCAGCAGCCAGGAGGAGACCCAGTACTTC.

This clonotype appeared many times. The chain uses TRBV7-9 and TRBJ2-1, with D possibly called TRBD1 or TRBD2 (5 bases each). CDR3 length: 15 residues. Per the germline V gene, CDR1 is SEHNR and CDR2 is FQNEAQ (reference sequence). Trimming stripped 5 bases from V and 6 bases from J, with 17 bases between. The CDR3 DNA is TGTGCCAGCAGCCTATGGGGCACGGGGCTCAATGAGCAGTTCTTC. Translation gives CASSLWGTGLNEQFF.

For this clonotype: This may come from a read error, since a much larger clone is one base off. Since no conserved phenylalanine or tryptophan closes the CDR3, a read error is the likely cause. V gene TRBV27 combines with J gene TRBJ2-5; D call uncertain. The CDR3 sequence is 12 residues long. Germline values: CDR1 MNHEY, CDR2 SMNVEV (reference sequence). Trimming stripped 6 bases from V and 6 bases from J, with 11 bases between. The CDR3 loop is CASRGWDKTQYS. As DNA, the CDR3 is TGTGCCAGCAGGGGTTGGGATAAGACCCAGTACTCC.

This clonotype was recorded a few times. V usage is TRBV20-1 and J usage is TRBJ2-7, with D perhaps matching TRBD2 (6 bases). This CDR3 comprises 14 residues. Germline V gene data show CDR1 as DFQATT and CDR2 as SNEGSKA (reference sequence). V was pared by 1 base and J by 2 bases, with 12 bases between. CDR3 sequence (DNA): TGCAGTGCTAGAGTGGGGGGTCGTACCTACGAGCAGTACTTC. Its translation is CSARVGGRTYEQYF.

V is TRBV6-2 or TRBV6-3 and J is TRBJ1-1; 9 bases agree with TRBD1. The CDR3 has 16 residues. V dropped 7 bases and J dropped 4; count of bases not matched to a gene: 13. Germline lookup yields CDR1 MNHEY and CDR2 SVGEGT. The CDR3 DNA follows: TGTGCCAGCAACGACCGGGACAGGGCGATTGGCACTGAAGCTTTCTTT. It specifies CASNDRDRAIGTEAFF.

There are many counts of this clonotype. The chain uses TRBV7-2 and TRBJ1-3; D gene uncertain. CDR1 is SGHTA, CDR2 FQGNSA, per germline. The CDR3 loop spans 13 amino acids. Trimming removed 2 bases from V and 5 bases from J, with 7 bases in between. CDR3 nucleotides: TGTGCCAGCAGCTTACTGACAAGAAACACCATATATTTT. Its translation is CASSLLTRNTIYF.

This clonotype was observed at least ten times. The chain uses TRBV19 and TRBJ1-1; the D gene is possibly TRBD1 (6 bases). This CDR3 spans 15 amino acids. From germline, CDR1 is LNHDA and CDR2 SQIVND (reference sequence). V gave up 7 bases and J gave up 1 base, with 16 bases separating them. For the CDR3, the DNA is TGTGCCAGTACCTGGGGGGCAGCAAAGAACACTGAAGCTTTCTTT. Residues: CASTWGAAKNTEAFF.

This clonotype has at least ten counts. V and J are TRBV28 and TRBJ1-1; D is unresolved. Germline-derived CDR1 and CDR2 are MDHEN and SYDVKM. CDR3 size: 15 residues. V shed 7 bases and J shed 5 bases, with 20 bases lying between them. CDR3 in amino acids: CASTFPGMDVTEAFF. CDR3 nucleotide sequence: TGTGCCAGCACCTTCCCGGGGATGGATGTAACTGAAGCTTTCTTT. Filled out from reference TRBV28 and TRBJ1-1, the complete variable domain reads DVKVTQSSRYLVKRTGEKVFLECVQDMDHENMFWYRQDPGLGLRLIYFSYDVKMKEKGDIPEGYSVSREKKERFSLILESASTNQTSMYLCASTFPGMDVTEAFFGQGTRLTVV.

J is TRBJ1-3 and V is TRBV3-1; a weak D match, TRBD1 (6 bases). Germline V gives CDR1 LGHDT, CDR2 YNNKEL (reference sequence). The CDR3 extends over 17 amino acids. The ends were cut back, 0 bases at V and 0 bases at J, with 12 bases in the middle. CDR3: CASSQDYRTVSGNTIYF. DNA for the CDR3: TGTGCCAGCAGCCAAGATTACAGGACAGTCTCTGGAAACACCATATATTTT.

Ten or more counts support this clonotype. The chain joins TRBV20-1 to TRBJ2-1; 9 bases are a match to TRBD2. After removal of 1 base from V and 6 bases from J, the junction contained 7 bases not matched to a gene. This CDR3 is built from 15 residues. Germline CDR1 DFQATT, CDR2 SNEGSKA (reference sequence). The CDR3 protein is CSARAQRGATNEQFF. CDR3 nucleotide sequence: TGCAGTGCTAGAGCCCAGCGGGGGGCTACCAATGAGCAGTTCTTC.

On this clonotype: This could be a read error, since a much larger clone is one nucleotide away. DNA for the CDR3: TGTGCCATTGGACAGTCCACAGATACGCAGTATTTT. Translated, it gives CAIGQSTDTQYF. The chain uses TRBV19 and TRBJ2-3; perhaps TRBD1 as D (6 bases). The CDR3 is made up of 12 amino acids. Between the trimmed V and J ends, which lost 10 bases and 2 bases, there was a span of 10 bases. In germline, CDR1 is LNHDA, CDR2 SQIVND (reference sequence).

As concerns this clonotype: One end of the junction is discordant with germline, which a read error may explain. This rearrangement joins TRBV7-6 to TRBJ1-2, with TRBD1 as a possible D gene (5 bases). CDR3 length: 15 residues. Germline V gene data show CDR1 as SGHVS and CDR2 as FNYEAQ. The CDR3 is CASSQGEGRNYGYTF. The CDR3 DNA reads TGTGCCAGCAGCCAAGGGGAGGGTCGTAACTATGGCTACACGTTC.

This clonotype occurred many times. The chain employs TRBV19 and TRBJ2-3; 7 bases agree with TRBD1. The V segment lost 6 bases and the J segment 0 bases; nucleotides outside the gene matches: 6. The CDR3 loop spans 15 amino acids. Looked up from germline, CDR1 is LNHDA and CDR2 is SQIVND (reference sequence). CDR3 in amino acids: CASSTGQPSTDTQYF. The CDR3 DNA reads as TGTGCCAGTAGCACGGGACAGCCAAGCACAGATACGCAGTATTTT. The full variable domain, in which reference TRBV19 and TRBJ2-3 provide the parts outside the CDR3, is DGGITQSPKYLFRKEGQNVTLSCEQNLNHDAMYWYRQDPGQGLRLIYYSQIVNDFQKGDIAEGYSVSREKKESFPLTVTSAQKNPTAFYLCASSTGQPSTDTQYFGPGTRLTVL.

This clonotype has ten or more counts. One junction end disagrees with the germline gene, perhaps due to a read error. This chain links TRBV15 with TRBJ2-1, with 11 bases matching TRBD2. The CDR3 contains 16 residues. CDR1 is LNHNV and CDR2 is YYDKDF in the germline V gene (reference sequence). This CDR3 is CATSGERLAGSNEQFF. Here the CDR3 DNA reads TGTGCCACCAGCGGAGAACGACTAGCGGGGTCCAATGAGCAGTTCTTC.